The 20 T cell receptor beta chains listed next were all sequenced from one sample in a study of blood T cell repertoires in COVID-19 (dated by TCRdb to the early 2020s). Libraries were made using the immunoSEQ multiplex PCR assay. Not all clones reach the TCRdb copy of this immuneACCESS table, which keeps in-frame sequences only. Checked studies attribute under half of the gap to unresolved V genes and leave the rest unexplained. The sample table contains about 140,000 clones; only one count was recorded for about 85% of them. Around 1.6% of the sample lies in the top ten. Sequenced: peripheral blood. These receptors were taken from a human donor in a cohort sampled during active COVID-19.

CDR3 coding DNA: TGTGCCAGCAGCCCCCAGATTAGACAGGGGGCGAGCGAGCAGTACTTC. It yields the protein CASSPQIRQGASEQYF. V usage is TRBV9 and J usage is TRBJ2-7; 10 bases are a match to TRBD1. The CDR3 covers 16 residues. V was clipped by 4 bases and J by 6 bases; unmatched bases: 13. The germline V gene encodes CDR1 SGDLS and CDR2 YYNGEE.

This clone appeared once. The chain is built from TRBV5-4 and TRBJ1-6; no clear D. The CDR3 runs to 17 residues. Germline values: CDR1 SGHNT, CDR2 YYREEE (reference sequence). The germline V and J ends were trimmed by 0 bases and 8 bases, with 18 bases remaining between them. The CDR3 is CASSLGPGEVGDSPLHF. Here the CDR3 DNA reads TGTGCCAGCAGCTTGGGGCCCGGGGAGGTGGGCGATTCACCCCTCCACTTT.

The DNA of the CDR3 is TGTGCCAGCAGTGAAGGGGGCAACACTGAAGCTTTCTTT. Amino acids: CASSEGGNTEAFF. The chain uses TRBV6-1 and TRBJ1-1, with D possibly TRBD1 on 5 matching bases. The CDR3 runs to 13 residues. Trimming removed 1 base from V and 2 bases from J, with 5 bases in between. The germline gives CDR1 MNHNS, CDR2 SASEGT.

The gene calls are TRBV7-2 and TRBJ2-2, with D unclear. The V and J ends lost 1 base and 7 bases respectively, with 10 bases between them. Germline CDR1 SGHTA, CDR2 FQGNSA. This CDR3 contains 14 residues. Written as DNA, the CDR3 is TGTGCCAGCAGCTTAGGCCCCCAGGACGGGGAGCTGTTTTTT. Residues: CASSLGPQDGELFF.

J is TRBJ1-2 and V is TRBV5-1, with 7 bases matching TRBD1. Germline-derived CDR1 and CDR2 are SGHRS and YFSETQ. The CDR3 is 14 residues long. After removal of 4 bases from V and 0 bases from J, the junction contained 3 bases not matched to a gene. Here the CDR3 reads CASSQGEPNYGYTF. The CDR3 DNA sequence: TGCGCCAGCAGCCAGGGGGAGCCTAACTATGGCTACACCTTC.

The CDR3 sequence: CASSQVPAGTSYNEQFF. In DNA, the CDR3 is TGCGCCAGCAGCCAAGTCCCGGCCGGGACATCCTACAATGAGCAGTTCTTC. The genes are TRBV4-1 and TRBJ2-1, with D perhaps matching TRBD1 (6 bases). Per the germline V gene, CDR1 is MGHRA and CDR2 is YSYEKL. The CDR3 has 17 residues. V dropped 1 base and J dropped 1 base, with 14 bases sitting between them.

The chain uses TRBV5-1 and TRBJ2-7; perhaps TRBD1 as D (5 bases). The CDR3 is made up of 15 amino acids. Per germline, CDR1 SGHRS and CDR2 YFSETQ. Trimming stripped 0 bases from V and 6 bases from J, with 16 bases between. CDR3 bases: TGCGCCAGCAGCTTGGAAGGGTCTGGGGCCCTCGAGCAGTACTTC. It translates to CASSLEGSGALEQYF.

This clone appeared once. The CDR3 nucleotides are TGTGCCAGCAGCAATAGGGGGGGAAGCACAGATACGCAGTATTTT. Its protein is CASSNRGGSTDTQYF. V usage is TRBV7-2 and J usage is TRBJ2-3; D may be TRBD2 (7 bases). V lost 5 bases and J 0 bases, leaving 12 bases between the germline ends. The CDR3 covers 15 residues. Germline CDR1 is SGHTA and CDR2 is FQGNSA. Full variable domain (remainder filled in from reference TRBV7-2 and TRBJ2-3): GAGVSQSPSNKVTEKGKDVELRCDPISGHTALYWYRQSLGQGLEFLIYFQGNSAPDKSGLPSDRFSAERTGGSVSTLTIQRTQQEDSAVYLCASSNRGGSTDTQYFGPGTRLTVL.

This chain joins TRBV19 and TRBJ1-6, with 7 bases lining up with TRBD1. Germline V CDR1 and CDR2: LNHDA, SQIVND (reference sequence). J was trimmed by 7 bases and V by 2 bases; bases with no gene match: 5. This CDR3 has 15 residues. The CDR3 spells CASSIQTGLNSPLHF. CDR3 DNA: TGTGCCAGTAGTATACAGACAGGGTTAAATTCACCCCTCCACTTT.

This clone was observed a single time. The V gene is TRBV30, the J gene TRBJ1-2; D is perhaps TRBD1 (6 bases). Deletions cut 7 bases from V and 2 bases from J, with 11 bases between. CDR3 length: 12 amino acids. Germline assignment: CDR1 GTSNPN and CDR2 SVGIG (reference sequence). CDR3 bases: TGTGCCTCCAAACAGGGCAACTATGGCTACACCTTC. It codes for CASKQGNYGYTF. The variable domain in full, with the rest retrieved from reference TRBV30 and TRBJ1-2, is SQTIHQWPATLVQPVGSPLSLECTVEGTSNPNLYWYRQAAGRGLQLLFYSVGIGQISSEVPQNLSASRPQDRQFILSSKKLLLSDSGFYLCASKQGNYGYTFGSGTRLTVV.

The CDR3 loop is CASSFWTKPDVVYGYTF. CDR3 sequence (DNA): TGTGCCAGCAGTTTTTGGACAAAGCCCGATGTCGTCTATGGCTACACCTTC. This chain links TRBV28 with TRBJ1-2; D might be TRBD1 (5 bases). The CDR3 spans 17 residues. The germline CDR1 and CDR2 sequences are MDHEN and SYDVKM. Deletions cut 3 bases from V and 4 bases from J, with 21 bases between.

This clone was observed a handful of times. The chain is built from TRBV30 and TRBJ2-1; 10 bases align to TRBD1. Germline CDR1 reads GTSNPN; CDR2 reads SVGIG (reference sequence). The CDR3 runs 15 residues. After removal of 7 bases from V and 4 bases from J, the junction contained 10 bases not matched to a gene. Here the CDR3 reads CAFLTDRGRYNEQFF. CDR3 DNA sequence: TGTGCCTTCCTCACGGACAGGGGGAGGTACAATGAGCAGTTCTTC.

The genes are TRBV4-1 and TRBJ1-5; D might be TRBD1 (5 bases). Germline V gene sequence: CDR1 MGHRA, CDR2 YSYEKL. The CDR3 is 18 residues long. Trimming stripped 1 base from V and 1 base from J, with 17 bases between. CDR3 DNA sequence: TGCGCCAGCAGCCAAGGATGGGCAGGGAGGGTAAGCAATCAGCCCCAGCATTTT. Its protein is CASSQGWAGRVSNQPQHF.

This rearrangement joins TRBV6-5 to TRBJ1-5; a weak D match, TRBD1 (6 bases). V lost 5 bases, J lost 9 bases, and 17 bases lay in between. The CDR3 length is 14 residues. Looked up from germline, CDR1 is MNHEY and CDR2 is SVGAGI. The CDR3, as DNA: TGTGCCAGCAGTCCAGACAGGTCATTTGGGCCCCAGCATTTT. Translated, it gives CASSPDRSFGPQHF.

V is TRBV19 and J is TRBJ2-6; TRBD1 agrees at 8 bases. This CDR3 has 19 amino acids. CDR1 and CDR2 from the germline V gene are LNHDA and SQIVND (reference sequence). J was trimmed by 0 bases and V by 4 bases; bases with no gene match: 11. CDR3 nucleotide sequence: TGTGCCAGTAGTACTCCCCGGGGACAGGTACACTCTGGGGCCAACGTCCTGACTTTC. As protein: CASSTPRGQVHSGANVLTF.

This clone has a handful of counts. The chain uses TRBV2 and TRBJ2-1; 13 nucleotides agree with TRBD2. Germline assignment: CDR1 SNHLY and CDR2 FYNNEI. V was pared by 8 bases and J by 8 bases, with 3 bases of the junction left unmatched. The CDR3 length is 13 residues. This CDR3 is CASGLAGAHEQFF. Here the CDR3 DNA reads TGTGCCAGCGGACTAGCGGGAGCCCATGAGCAGTTCTTC.

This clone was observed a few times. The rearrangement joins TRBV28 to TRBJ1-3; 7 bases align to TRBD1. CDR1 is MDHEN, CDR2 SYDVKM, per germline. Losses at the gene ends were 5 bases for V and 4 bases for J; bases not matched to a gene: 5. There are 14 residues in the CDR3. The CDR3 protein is CASSKPGQGNTIYF. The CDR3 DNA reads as TGTGCCAGCAGTAAACCGGGACAGGGAAACACCATATATTTT.

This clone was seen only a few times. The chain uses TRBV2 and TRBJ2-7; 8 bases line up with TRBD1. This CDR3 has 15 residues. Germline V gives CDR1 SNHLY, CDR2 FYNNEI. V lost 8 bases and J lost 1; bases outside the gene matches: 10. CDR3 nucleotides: TGTGCCAGCCCGGTACCGGGACAGGCTTCCTACGAGCAGTACTTC. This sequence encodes CASPVPGQASYEQYF.

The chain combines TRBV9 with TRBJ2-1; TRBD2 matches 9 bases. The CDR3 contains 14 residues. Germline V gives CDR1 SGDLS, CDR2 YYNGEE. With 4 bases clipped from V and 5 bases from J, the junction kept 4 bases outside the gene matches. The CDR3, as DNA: TGTGCCAGCAGCCCAACTAGCGGGCACAATGAGCAGTTCTTC. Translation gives CASSPTSGHNEQFF.

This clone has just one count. The CDR3 nucleotides read TGTGCCAGCAGCCAAGGGCCGGACAAACCCAGTGAGCAGTTCTTC. It specifies CASSQGPDKPSEQFF. The chain employs TRBV14 and TRBJ2-1; tentatively, D is TRBD1 (5 bases). CDR1 and CDR2 from the germline V gene are SGHDN and FVKESK. This CDR3 comprises 15 residues. V lost 1 base, J lost 9 bases, and 16 bases lay in between.